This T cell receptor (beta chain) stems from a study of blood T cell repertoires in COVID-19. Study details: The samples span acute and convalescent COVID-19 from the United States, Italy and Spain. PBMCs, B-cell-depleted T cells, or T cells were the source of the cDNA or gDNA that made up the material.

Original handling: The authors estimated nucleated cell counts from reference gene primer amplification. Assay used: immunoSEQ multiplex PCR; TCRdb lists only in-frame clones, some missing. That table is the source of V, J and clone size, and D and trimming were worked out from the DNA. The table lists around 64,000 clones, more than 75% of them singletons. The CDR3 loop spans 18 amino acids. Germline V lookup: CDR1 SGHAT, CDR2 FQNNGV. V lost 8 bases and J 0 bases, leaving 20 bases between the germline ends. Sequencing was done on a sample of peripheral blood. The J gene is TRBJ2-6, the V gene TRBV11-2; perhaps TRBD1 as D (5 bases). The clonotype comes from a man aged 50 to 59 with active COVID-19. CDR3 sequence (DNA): TGTGCCAGCTGCCTTGGAACAGGAGCTTACTCTGGGGCCAACGTCCTGACTTTC. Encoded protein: CASCLGTGAYSGANVLTF.